Below, 15 T cell receptor beta chains from the same sample are listed, as sequenced in a study of response to subunit inactivated influenza vaccine. TCRdb analysed the RT-PCR reads with MiXCR anew, one entry per CDR3 protein. Among more than 450,000 distinct CDR3 sequences, about 11% were seen once, and the ten largest hold about 11%. The same data also went into a second study, on T cells expressing NK-cell markers. From that study: Synthesis of TCR beta cDNA relied on 5'RACE template switching carrying UMIs.

The specimen comprised PBMCs from blood, sampled on the day of vaccination. The receptors here all came from a man aged 45-65 years who received an inactivated influenza vaccine.

The table lists this clonotype with a few counts. The chain joins TRBV20-1 to TRBJ1-1; no clear D gene. CDR3 length: 10 residues. CDR1 and CDR2 from the germline V gene are DFQATT and SNEGSKA (reference sequence). The CDR3 loop reads CSTRGTEAFF. CDR3 nucleotides: TGCAGCACTCGGGGCACTGAAGCTTTCTTT.

This clonotype was counted a few times. The V call is TRBV7-6, the J call TRBJ2-5; maybe TRBD2 (5 bases). V was trimmed by 0 bases and J by 5 bases, leaving 22 bases between them. The CDR3 length is 18 residues. Germline CDR1 SGHVS, CDR2 FNYEAQ. The CDR3 DNA follows: TGTGCCAGCAGCTTAGCTATCGGGCTAGCCCGTTCGGGTGAGACCCAGTACTTC. It translates to CASSLAIGLARSGETQYF.

This sequence joins TRBV7-3 and TRBJ2-3, with TRBD2 identical over 8 bases. CDR3 size: 16 residues. Germline V CDR1 and CDR2: SGHTA, FQGTGA. Trimming cost V 0 bases and J 4 bases; bases outside gene matches: 6. For the CDR3, the DNA is TGTGCCAGCAGCTTAACTCCGGGAGGGCCACCAGATACGCAGTATTTT. Encoded protein: CASSLTPGGPPDTQYF.

This clonotype was detected many times. V usage is TRBV18 and J usage is TRBJ2-7; D is perhaps TRBD1 (5 bases). Trimming cost V 2 bases and J 3 bases, with 11 bases left between them. The germline V gene encodes CDR1 KGHSH and CDR2 LQKENI. CDR3 size: 14 residues. The CDR3 DNA reads as TGTGCCAGCTCACCATCCGCCAGGGTCTACGAGCAGTACTTC. This gives the protein CASSPSARVYEQYF.

This clonotype was observed a handful of times. The chain carries TRBV29-1 and TRBJ2-5, with TRBD1 as a possible D gene (5 bases). CDR1 and CDR2 from the germline V gene are SQVTM and ANQGSEA. This CDR3 region has 13 residues. V lost 8 bases and J lost 1, with 14 bases in between. The CDR3 sequence is CSLRGGFQETQYF. CDR3 coding DNA: TGCAGCCTTAGGGGCGGATTCCAAGAGACCCAGTACTTC.

This clonotype was observed at least ten times. The rearrangement joins TRBV20-1 to TRBJ2-1; 7 bases line up with TRBD2. The CDR3 runs to 14 residues. In germline, CDR1 is DFQATT, CDR2 SNEGSKA (reference sequence). Written as DNA, the CDR3 is TGCAGCTCTCGGGGGGAGGGCCCGGGCAATGAGCAGTTCTTC. This encodes CSSRGEGPGNEQFF.

This clonotype turned up a few times. The chain has TRBV5-1 and TRBJ2-7; D possibly corresponds to TRBD1 (6 bases). The V gene lost 9 bases and the J gene lost 2 bases, with 15 bases spanning the gap. Germline CDR1 SGHRS, CDR2 YFSETQ. The CDR3 is made up of 13 amino acids. The CDR3 sequence is CATHRVRPYEQYF. For the CDR3, the DNA is TGCGCCACCCACAGGGTACGCCCCTACGAGCAGTACTTC.

Ten or more counts support this clonotype. The chain is built from TRBV28 and TRBJ2-3; 9 bases line up with TRBD2. The ends lost 2 bases at V and 2 bases at J; junction bases unmatched: 8. Germline assignment: CDR1 MDHEN and CDR2 SYDVKM. This CDR3 is 17 amino acids long. The CDR3 sequence is CASSLSLAGTSTDTQYF. CDR3 nucleotides: TGTGCCAGCAGTTTAAGCCTAGCGGGGACATCCACAGATACGCAGTATTTT.

The sample holds many counts of this clonotype. The chain combines TRBV6-6 with TRBJ2-5; D remains ambiguous. The CDR3 sequence is 13 residues long. Germline V lookup: CDR1 MNHNY, CDR2 SVGAGI (reference sequence). V was shortened by 2 bases and J by 6 bases, with 10 bases between the two germline ends. CDR3 loop: CASSYDAEKTQYF. DNA for the CDR3: TGTGCCAGCAGTTACGATGCCGAAAAGACCCAGTACTTC.

With respect to this clonotype: It may be a read error: a sequence one base away is much more abundant. This chain uses TRBV11-2 with TRBJ1-3, with D perhaps matching TRBD1 (6 bases). The CDR3 runs 14 residues. V lost 2 bases to trimming and J lost 2 bases, with 7 bases between them. CDR1 is SGHAT, CDR2 FQNNGV, per germline. The CDR3 coding sequence is TGTGCCAGCAGCTTACACAGGGCTGGAAACACCATATATTTT. Encoded protein: CASSLHRAGNTIYF.

This clonotype has just a few counts. The chain uses TRBV3-1 and TRBJ1-2; D is unresolved. In germline, CDR1 is LGHDT, CDR2 YNNKEL (reference sequence). V lost 0 bases and J 8 bases, leaving 13 bases between the germline ends. This CDR3 region has 14 residues. In DNA form, the CDR3 reads TGTGCCAGCAGCCAAGATGCAGCCCGCGGAGGCTACACCTTC. Translated: CASSQDAARGGYTF.

The chain employs TRBV5-1 and TRBJ2-1, with D tentatively TRBD1 (6 bases). Germline V gives CDR1 SGHRS, CDR2 YFSETQ. The CDR3 extends over 13 amino acids. V shed 2 bases and J shed 6 bases, with 9 bases lying between them. Here the CDR3 DNA reads TGCGCCAGCAGCTTCCGGGACACCAATGAGCAGTTCTTC. Translation: CASSFRDTNEQFF.

This clonotype turned up a few times. J is TRBJ2-1 and V is TRBV10-3; D gene unclear. With 2 bases removed from V and 0 bases from J, the gap between germline ends came to 14 bases. CDR1 and CDR2 from the germline V gene are ENHRY and SYGVKD. CDR3 length: 17 residues. CDR3 in DNA: TGTGCCATCAGTGAGGCCCTGGGCGGTGGCTCCTACAATGAGCAGTTCTTC. It yields the protein CAISEALGGGSYNEQFF.

This clonotype was found a few times. The chain employs TRBV7-2 and TRBJ1-3; D uncertain. Per germline, CDR1 SGHTA and CDR2 FQGNSA. The CDR3 runs to 15 residues. Trimming stripped 3 bases from V and 2 bases from J, with 11 bases between. CDR3 DNA sequence: TGTGCCAGCAGCTTGACCGGAATGCCTGGAAACACCATATATTTT. It translates to CASSLTGMPGNTIYF.

This clonotype was seen at least ten times. This chain connects TRBV20-1 to TRBJ2-7; D perhaps matches TRBD2 (6 bases). The CDR3 is made up of 13 amino acids. V dropped 8 bases and J dropped 3 bases, with 17 bases sitting between them. In germline, CDR1 is DFQATT, CDR2 SNEGSKA (reference sequence). The CDR3 sequence: CSNEGLLIYEQYF. Here the CDR3 DNA reads TGCAGTAACGAGGGACTGTTGATCTACGAGCAGTACTTC.